The source of this T cell receptor (beta chain) is a study of CD8 T cells in Susac syndrome. Reverse transcription of about 0.5 to 1 ug RNA used random hexamers. TCRdb re-called the immunoSEQ multiplex PCR reads through MiXCR, storing one row per CDR3 protein. Of 100,000 to 150,000 distinct CDR3 sequences in the sample, less than 95% were seen once. Germline V gives CDR1 GTSNPN, CDR2 SVGIG (reference sequence). V gave up 4 bases and J gave up 0 bases, with 16 bases separating them. This CDR3 has 16 amino acids. The rearrangement links TRBV30 to TRBJ2-4, with D tentatively TRBD1 (5 bases). The receptor was isolated from a human donor with multiple sclerosis. Sequenced input: CD4+ T cells from PBMCs. The CDR3 bases are TGTGCCTGGACCCCGCTAAGGGGTCGAGCCAAAAACATTCAGTACTTC. This encodes CAWTPLRGRAKNIQYF.